This T cell receptor (beta chain) originates from a study of T cell responses to AZD1222 COVID-19 vaccine. Study findings and constraints: As reported, nearly half of all spike-specific TCRs target variant regions that are unmutated. Donors, mostly white British, included more females; clonal diversity was possibly underestimated. Increases in Spike-specific TCR breadth and depth were seen after two AZD1222 doses. After the peak T cell response, and only then, were repertoires sampled.

In regard to this clone: The antigen remains unidentified.

CDR3 size: 15 residues. The protocol was immunoSEQ multiplex PCR, while the TCRdb copy is restricted to in-frame clones and leaves out a portion. The table records just over 95,000 clones, about 89% of them present only once. The receptor comes from an adult in good health. The V gene is TRBV21-1, the J gene TRBJ1-2. TRBV21-1 is reported as a pseudogene. The starting material was peripheral blood, obtained on day 0 of AZD1222 vaccination. The CDR3 loop is CASSKARRAHYGYTF. The CDR3 nucleotides read TGTGCCAGCAGCAAAGCGCGGCGGGCCCACTATGGCTACACCTTC.